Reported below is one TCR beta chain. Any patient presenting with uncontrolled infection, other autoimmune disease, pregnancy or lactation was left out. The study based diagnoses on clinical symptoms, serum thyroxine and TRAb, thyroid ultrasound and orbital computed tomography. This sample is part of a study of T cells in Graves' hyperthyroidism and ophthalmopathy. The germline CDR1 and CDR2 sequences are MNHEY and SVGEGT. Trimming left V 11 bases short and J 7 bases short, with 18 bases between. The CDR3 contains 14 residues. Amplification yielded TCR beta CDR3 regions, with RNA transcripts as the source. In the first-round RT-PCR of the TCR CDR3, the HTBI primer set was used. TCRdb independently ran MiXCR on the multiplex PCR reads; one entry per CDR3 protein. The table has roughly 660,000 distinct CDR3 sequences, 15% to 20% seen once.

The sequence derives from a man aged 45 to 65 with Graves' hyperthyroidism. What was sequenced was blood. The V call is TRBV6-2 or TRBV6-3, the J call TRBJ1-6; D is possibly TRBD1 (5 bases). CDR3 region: CAGRAGSRNSPLHF. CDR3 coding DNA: TGTGCCGGCCGGGCAGGGAGTCGAAATTCACCCCTCCACTTT.